This TCR beta chain was found in a study of blood T cell repertoires in COVID-19. Here immunoSEQ multiplex PCR was the method, and the copy in TCRdb shows in-frame clones only, minus some. The repertoire holds some 73,000 clones, with 86% as singletons. This CDR3 comprises 13 residues. Germline CDR1 SQVTM, CDR2 ANQGSEA. The ends were cut back, 7 bases at V and 3 bases at J, with 15 bases in the middle. This sequence joins TRBV29-1 and TRBJ1-1, with TRBD1 as a possible D gene (6 bases). Material for sequencing was peripheral blood. The clonotype originates from a woman aged 60-75 years with acute or convalescent COVID-19. The CDR3 is CSAGASADTEAFF. CDR3 in DNA: TGCAGCGCGGGGGCGTCGGCGGACACTGAAGCTTTCTTT.